This T cell receptor beta chain was obtained from a study of blood T cell repertoires in COVID-19. Study-wide background: The study drew acute and convalescent COVID-19 samples from the United States, Italy and Spain. PBMCs, B-cell-depleted T cells, or T cells were the source of the cDNA or gDNA that made up the material.

CDR3 length: 14 residues. Measured with immunoSEQ multiplex PCR; TCRdb has only the in-frame clones, and not every one. The data contain 45,000 or so clones, 70% to 90% of them singletons. The clonotype originates from a man aged 70 or older with active COVID-19. The chain recombines TRBV21-1 with TRBJ1-5; TRBD1 was called by the table and not checked on the DNA. TRBV21-1 is designated a pseudogene. Sequenced material: peripheral blood. The DNA of the CDR3 is TGTGCCAGCAGCAACGGGACAGGGAATCAGCCCCAGCATTTT. As protein: CASSNGTGNQPQHF.